A single sample gave rise to the 8 T cell receptor beta chains below, sequenced in a study of CD8 T cells in ankylosing spondylitis. A single record per CDR3 protein comes from TCRdb applying MiXCR to the 5' RACE reads. Of around 250,000 distinct CDR3 sequences in the sample, 32% were seen once. The sample taken for sequencing was blood, either unsorted or a sorted T cell fraction (not recorded which). The receptors here all came from a male donor with ankylosing spondylitis or in good health (not recorded which).

This clonotype turned up a few times. The gene calls are TRBV10-3 and TRBJ1-4; TRBD1 agrees at 7 bases. V shed 6 bases and J 0 bases; nucleotides not matched to a gene: 13. The CDR3 loop spans 18 amino acids. In germline, CDR1 is ENHRY, CDR2 SYGVKD. CDR3 residues: CAISPTGTKHATNEKLFF. CDR3 DNA sequence: TGTGCCATCAGCCCGACAGGGACTAAGCATGCAACTAATGAAAAACTGTTTTTT.

The rearrangement joins TRBV6-5 to TRBJ1-4; 10 bases are shared with TRBD1. Germline V gives CDR1 MNHEY, CDR2 SVGAGI. V lost 11 bases and J lost 8; bases outside the gene matches: 5. The CDR3 contains 12 residues. This CDR3 reads CAPWTGGEKLFF. CDR3 sequence (DNA): TGTGCCCCGTGGACAGGGGGGGAAAAACTGTTTTTT.

This chain uses TRBV20-1 with TRBJ2-2; TRBD2 agrees at 11 bases. The CDR3 spans 16 residues. Germline loops: CDR1 DFQATT, CDR2 SNEGSKA (reference sequence). The V gene end was trimmed by 2 bases and the J gene end by 4 bases; junction bases not matched to a gene: 6. The CDR3 protein is CSARTLSGGGTGELFF. The DNA of the CDR3 is TGCAGTGCTAGAACCCTTAGCGGGGGGGGCACCGGGGAGCTGTTTTTT.

This clonotype was seen more than once but under ten times. The V call is TRBV6-1, the J call TRBJ2-3; 8 positions agree with TRBD1. CDR3 length: 15 amino acids. From germline, CDR1 is MNHNS and CDR2 SASEGT. J gave up 3 bases and V 4 bases, and 6 bases lay outside the gene matches. The CDR3 protein is CASSGQGRKTDTQYF. The CDR3 DNA sequence: TGTGCCAGCAGTGGACAGGGGCGGAAGACAGATACGCAGTATTTT.

The chain combines TRBV29-1 with TRBJ2-1; D perhaps matches TRBD1 (8 bases). V lost 4 bases and J 14 bases, leaving 18 bases between the germline ends. This CDR3 has 12 amino acids. Germline CDR1 reads SQVTM; CDR2 reads ANQGSEA. In DNA, the CDR3 is TGCAGCGTTGCACAGGGGGGGCCTGAAGAGTTCTTC. This sequence encodes CSVAQGGPEEFF.

This chain joins TRBV5-6 and TRBJ2-3; D remains unclear. V lost 4 bases to trimming and J lost 3 bases, with 12 bases between them. Looked up from germline, CDR1 is SGHDT and CDR2 is YYEEEE. This CDR3 has 14 residues. The CDR3 is CASSTRQETDTQYF. In nucleotides, the CDR3 is TGTGCCAGCAGCACCCGACAAGAAACAGATACGCAGTATTTT.

This clonotype has just a few counts. The CDR3 nucleotides are TGCAGCGCCGACAGGGTTTACAATGAGCAGTTCTTC. Residues: CSADRVYNEQFF. The chain uses TRBV29-1 and TRBJ2-1, with 7 positions matching TRBD1. This CDR3 spans 12 amino acids. V shed 7 bases and J 4 bases; nucleotides not matched to a gene: 4. CDR1 is SQVTM and CDR2 is ANQGSEA in the germline V gene.

This clonotype occurred a few times. The chain employs TRBV4-1 and TRBJ2-7; D is undetermined. The CDR3 consists of 14 residues. Between the trimmed V and J ends, which lost 0 bases and 3 bases, there was a span of 9 bases. Germline loops: CDR1 MGHRA, CDR2 YSYEKL. CDR3 DNA: TGCGCCAGCAGCCAAGAGACAACTTACTACGAGCAGTACTTC. This translates into CASSQETTYYEQYF.